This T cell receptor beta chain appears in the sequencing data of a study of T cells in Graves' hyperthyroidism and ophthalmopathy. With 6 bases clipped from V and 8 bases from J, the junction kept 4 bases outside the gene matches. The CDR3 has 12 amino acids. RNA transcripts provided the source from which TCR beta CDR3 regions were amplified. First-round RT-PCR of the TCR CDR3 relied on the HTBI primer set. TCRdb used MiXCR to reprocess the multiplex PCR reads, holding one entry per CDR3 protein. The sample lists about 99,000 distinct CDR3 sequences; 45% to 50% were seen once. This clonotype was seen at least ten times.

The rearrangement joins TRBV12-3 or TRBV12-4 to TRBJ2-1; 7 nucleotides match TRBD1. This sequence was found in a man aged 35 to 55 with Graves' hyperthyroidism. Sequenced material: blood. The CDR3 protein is CASSSRGHEQFF. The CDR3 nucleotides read TGTGCCAGCAGCTCGAGGGGGCATGAGCAGTTCTTC.